This T cell receptor (beta chain) was documented in a study of T cells expressing NK-cell markers. About the research overall: Eight donors were sequenced, seven testing HCMV-seropositive and one testing seronegative.

The CDR3 loop spans 17 amino acids. The V gene's germline CDR1 is SGHNT and CDR2 YYREEE (reference sequence). The cDNA for TCR beta came from 5'RACE template switching with UMIs. One entry per CDR3 protein, without DNA, is what TCRdb gives after re-calling the 5' RACE reads. This listing includes 150,000 to 170,000 distinct CDR3 sequences. The sequence derives from a woman in her forties or fifties in good health. The V and J genes are TRBV5-4 and TRBJ2-5; TCRdb lists TRBD2, though no DNA is available to test this call. The sample taken for sequencing was blood T cells: a sorted CD56 or NKG2C T cell subset, CD4+ or CD8+ T cells, or bulk PBMC T cells (not recorded which). The chain's CDR3 is CASSLDPSGVYQETQYF.